Listed here is a single TCR beta chain. The source of the sample is a study of blood T cell repertoires in COVID-19. Study background: Some COVID-19 samples were acute and others convalescent; all came from the United States, Italy and Spain.

Source study methods: Estimates of nucleated cell counts were drawn from the amplification of reference gene primers. Sequencing was performed with immunoSEQ multiplex PCR; in TCRdb, only in-frame clones are kept and a portion is missing. V and J calls and clone size are given by that table; D and trimming were obtained from the DNA. The repertoire holds under 100,000 clones, with about 88% as singletons. Per germline, CDR1 KGHDR and CDR2 SFDVKD. With 9 bases removed from V and 4 bases from J, the gap between germline ends came to 17 bases. The CDR3 loop spans 15 amino acids. Sequenced material: peripheral blood. This chain joins TRBV24-1 and TRBJ1-4, with a weak D call TRBD1 (5 bases). The receptor comes from a man aged 35-49 years with acute or convalescent COVID-19. CDR3 sequence reads: CATSEGTFVNEKLFF. The CDR3, as DNA: TGTGCCACCTCGGAAGGGACTTTCGTTAATGAAAAACTGTTTTTT.